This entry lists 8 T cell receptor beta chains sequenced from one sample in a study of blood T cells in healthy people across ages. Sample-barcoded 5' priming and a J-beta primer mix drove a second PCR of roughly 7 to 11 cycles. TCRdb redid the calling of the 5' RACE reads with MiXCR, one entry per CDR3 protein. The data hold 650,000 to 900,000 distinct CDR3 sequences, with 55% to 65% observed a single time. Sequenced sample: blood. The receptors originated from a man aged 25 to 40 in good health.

CDR3 sequence (DNA): TGCAGTGCTTATAGGGACCTCACAGATACGCAGTATTTT. Translated, it gives CSAYRDLTDTQYF. This chain uses TRBV20-1 with TRBJ2-3; D possibly matches TRBD1 or TRBD2 (5 bases each). Trimming took 5 bases from V and 2 from J, leaving 11 bases between them. Looked up from germline, CDR1 is DFQATT and CDR2 is SNEGSKA (reference sequence). The CDR3 runs to 13 residues.

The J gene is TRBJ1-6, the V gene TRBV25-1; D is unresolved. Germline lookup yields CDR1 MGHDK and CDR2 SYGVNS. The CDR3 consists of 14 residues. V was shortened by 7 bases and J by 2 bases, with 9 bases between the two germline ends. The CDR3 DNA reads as TGTGCCAGCACCCCCGACCCCTATAATTCACCCCTCCACTTT. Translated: CASTPDPYNSPLHF.

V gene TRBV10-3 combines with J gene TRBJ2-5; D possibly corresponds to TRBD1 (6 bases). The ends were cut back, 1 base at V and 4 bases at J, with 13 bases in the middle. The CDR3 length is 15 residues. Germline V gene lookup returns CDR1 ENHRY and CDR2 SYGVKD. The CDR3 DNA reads TGTGCCATCAGTGAGTGGCAGGGGCCAAGAGAGACCCAGTACTTC. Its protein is CAISEWQGPRETQYF.

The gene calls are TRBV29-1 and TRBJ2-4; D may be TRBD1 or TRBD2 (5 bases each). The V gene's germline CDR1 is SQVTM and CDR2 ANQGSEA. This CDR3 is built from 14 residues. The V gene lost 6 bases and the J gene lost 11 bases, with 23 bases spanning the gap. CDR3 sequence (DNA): TGCAGCGTCGCGACGGGATATGGGGGTCCCCTTCAGTACTTC. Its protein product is CSVATGYGGPLQYF.

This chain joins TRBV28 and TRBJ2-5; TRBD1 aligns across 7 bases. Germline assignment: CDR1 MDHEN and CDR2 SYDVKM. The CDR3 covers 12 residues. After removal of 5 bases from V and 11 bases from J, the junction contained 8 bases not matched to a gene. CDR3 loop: CASSTGVGEQYF. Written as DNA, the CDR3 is TGTGCCAGCAGTACAGGGGTGGGGGAGCAGTACTTC.

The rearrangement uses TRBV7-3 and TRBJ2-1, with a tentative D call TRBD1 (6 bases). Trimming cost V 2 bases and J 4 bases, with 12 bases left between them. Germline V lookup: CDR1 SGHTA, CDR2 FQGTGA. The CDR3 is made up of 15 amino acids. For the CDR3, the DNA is TGTGCCAGCAGCTTACAAGGACAGAGTTACAATGAGCAGTTCTTC. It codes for CASSLQGQSYNEQFF.

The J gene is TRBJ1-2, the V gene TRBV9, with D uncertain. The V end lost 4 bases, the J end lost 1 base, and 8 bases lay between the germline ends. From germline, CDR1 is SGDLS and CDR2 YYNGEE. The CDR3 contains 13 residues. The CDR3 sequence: CASSTDVNYGYTF. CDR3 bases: TGTGCCAGCAGCACGGACGTTAACTATGGCTACACCTTC.

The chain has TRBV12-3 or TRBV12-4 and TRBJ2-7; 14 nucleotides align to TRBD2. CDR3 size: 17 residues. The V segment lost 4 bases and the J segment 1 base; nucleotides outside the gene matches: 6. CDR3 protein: CASSSRGLAGVSYEQYF. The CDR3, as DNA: TGTGCCAGCAGTTCCAGGGGACTAGCGGGGGTTTCCTACGAGCAGTACTTC.